These T cell receptor beta chains were read from a single sample in a study of blood T cell repertoires in COVID-19. The table came from immunoSEQ multiplex PCR; TCRdb's copy has only in-frame clones and leaves some out. This sample yields 140,000 to 150,000 clones, of which approximately 80% are seen a single time; 6.2% belongs to the top ten. The sequenced sample was PBMCs or T cells enriched from blood (not recorded which). These receptors were obtained from a woman aged 40 to 50 who had recovered from COVID-19. Each CDR3 is given with its conserved first and last residue. The D gene is left open where the match is weak. Not every row has a clone size; where given, it reads once, few, many or a size class.

V: TRBV4-1
size: .
D: TRBD2
J: TRBJ2-7
CDR3: CASSQGLAGHYEQYF
DNA: TGCGCCAGCAGCCAAGGACTAGCGGGCCACTACGAGCAGTACTTC

V: TRBV4-1
size: .
D: .
J: TRBJ1-6
CDR3: CASGWGGEDRSPLHF
DNA: TGCGCCAGCGGCTGGGGGGGGGAGGACCGGTCACCCCTCCACTTT

V: TRBV3-1/TRBV3-2
size: .
D: .
J: TRBJ2-2
CDR3: CASSQTNREQNTGELFF
DNA: TGTGCCAGCAGCCAAACAAACAGGGAACAGAACACCGGGGAGCTGTTTTTT

V: TRBV4-1
size: .
D: .
J: TRBJ1-1
CDR3: CASSPWGGATGGEAFF
DNA: TGCGCCAGCAGCCCTTGGGGCGGGGCTACGGGGGGTGAAGCTTTCTTT

V: TRBV5-4
size: .
D: TRBD2
J: TRBJ2-3
CDR3: CASSLGASGGAADTQYF
DNA: TGTGCCAGCAGCTTGGGAGCCAGCGGGGGGGCCGCAGATACGCAGTATTTT

V: TRBV27
size: .
D: TRBD1
J: TRBJ1-1
CDR3: CASSSPRDRARTEAFF
DNA: TGTGCCAGCAGTTCCCCACGGGACAGGGCTCGAACTGAAGCTTTCTTT

V: TRBV6-5
size: .
D: TRBD1
J: TRBJ1-1
CDR3: CATRTGGFAEAFF
DNA: TGTGCCACTCGGACAGGGGGCTTCGCTGAAGCTTTCTTT

V: TRBV11-2
size: .
D: TRBD1
J: TRBJ1-1
CDR3: CASSLPTGDGGAFF
DNA: TGTGCCAGCAGCTTACCAACAGGGGACGGGGGAGCTTTCTTT

V: TRBV19
size: .
D: .
J: TRBJ1-2
CDR3: CASSIQGSDYGYTF
DNA: TGTGCCAGTAGTATTCAGGGTTCCGACTATGGCTACACCTTC

V: TRBV15
size: .
D: .
J: TRBJ1-4
CDR3: CATSRDGNEKLFF
DNA: TGTGCCACCAGCAGAGACGGGAATGAAAAACTGTTTTTT

V: TRBV6-1
size: few
D: .
J: TRBJ1-3
CDR3: CASSEFFLSGNTIYF
DNA: TGTGCCAGCAGTGAATTCTTCCTCTCTGGAAACACCATATATTTT

V: TRBV30
size: .
D: .
J: TRBJ2-7
CDR3: CAWDHLTQQYF
DNA: TGTGCCTGGGACCACCTGACTCAGCAGTACTTC

V: TRBV6-1
size: .
D: .
J: TRBJ2-2
CDR3: CASSEGQAGELFF
DNA: TGTGCCAGCAGTGAGGGGCAGGCCGGGGAGCTGTTTTTT

V: TRBV12-3/TRBV12-4
size: .
D: TRBD1
J: TRBJ1-5
CDR3: CASRGQGPEHF
DNA: TGTGCCAGCAGGGGACAGGGACCGGAGCATTTT

V: TRBV7-6
size: .
D: TRBD1
J: TRBJ2-3
CDR3: CASRRGSSTDTQYF
DNA: TGTGCCAGCCGCAGGGGGTCTAGCACAGATACGCAGTATTTT

V: TRBV11-2
size: .
D: TRBD2
J: TRBJ2-1
CDR3: CASSHSGTGGSGNEQFF
DNA: TGTGCCAGCAGCCATTCTGGGACTGGCGGGAGTGGAAATGAGCAGTTCTTC

V: TRBV9
size: few
D: TRBD1
J: TRBJ1-6
CDR3: CASSSTGGSNSPLHF
DNA: TGTGCCAGCAGCTCGACAGGGGGTTCTAATTCACCCCTCCACTTT

V: TRBV19
size: .
D: .
J: TRBJ2-7
CDR3: CASSIYGRGNYEQYF
DNA: TGTGCCAGTAGTATATATGGTAGGGGAAACTACGAGCAGTACTTC

V: TRBV5-5
size: .
D: .
J: TRBJ2-7
CDR3: CASSLMPTGTSYEQYF
DNA: TGTGCCAGCAGCTTGATGCCGACAGGAACCTCCTACGAGCAGTACTTC

V: TRBV30
size: once
D: .
J: TRBJ2-1
CDR3: CAWGRDGSSYNEQFF
DNA: TGTGCCTGGGGACGAGACGGGAGCTCCTACAATGAGCAGTTCTTC

V: TRBV6-5
size: .
D: TRBD2
J: TRBJ2-7
CDR3: CASSYAPSGRLYEQYF
DNA: TGTGCCAGCAGTTACGCCCCTAGCGGGAGACTTTACGAGCAGTACTTC

V: TRBV29-1
size: .
D: TRBD1
J: TRBJ2-7
CDR3: CSVGGQGSYEQYF
DNA: TGCAGCGTAGGGGGACAGGGTTCCTACGAGCAGTACTTC

V: TRBV10-3
size: once
D: TRBD1
J: TRBJ1-2
CDR3: CAISETDRGEAGYTF
DNA: TGTGCCATCAGTGAAACCGACAGGGGAGAAGCTGGCTACACCTTC

V: TRBV4-2
size: .
D: .
J: TRBJ2-5
CDR3: CASSQERSSREETQYF
DNA: TGTGCCAGCAGCCAAGAAAGGAGTAGCAGGGAAGAGACCCAGTACTTC

V: TRBV9
size: .
D: TRBD2
J: TRBJ2-7
CDR3: CASSGTSSYEQYF
DNA: TGTGCCAGCAGCGGGACTAGCTCATACGAGCAGTACTTC

V: TRBV6-5
size: .
D: .
J: TRBJ1-1
CDR3: CASTAGNTEAFF
DNA: TGTGCCAGCACCGCCGGGAACACTGAAGCTTTCTTT

V: TRBV27
size: medium-sized
D: TRBD1
J: TRBJ1-2
CDR3: CASSTTGANYGYTF
DNA: TGTGCCAGCAGTACGACAGGGGCTAACTATGGCTACACCTTC

V: TRBV5-4
size: .
D: .
J: TRBJ2-2
CDR3: CASSSDPNVPGELFF
DNA: TGTGCCAGCAGCAGCGATCCCAACGTACCTGGGGAGCTGTTTTTT

V: TRBV20-1
size: .
D: .
J: TRBJ1-1
CDR3: CSASSTGVVGTEAFF
DNA: TGCAGTGCTAGTTCCACAGGAGTAGTTGGCACTGAAGCTTTCTTT

V: TRBV7-9
size: .
D: TRBD1
J: TRBJ2-7
CDR3: CASSSSDRKIDEQYF
DNA: TGTGCCAGCAGCTCCTCGGACAGGAAAATCGACGAGCAGTACTTC

V: TRBV5-1
size: .
D: TRBD1
J: TRBJ1-4
CDR3: CASSRDSNEKLFF
DNA: TGCGCCAGCAGCCGGGACAGTAATGAAAAACTGTTTTTT

V: TRBV5-1
size: .
D: .
J: TRBJ2-2
CDR3: CASSLLRANTGELFF
DNA: TGCGCCAGCAGCTTGTTGCGGGCGAACACCGGGGAGCTGTTTTTT

V: TRBV19
size: .
D: .
J: TRBJ1-1
CDR3: CASSMGGYRAEDTEAFF
DNA: TGTGCCAGTAGTATGGGGGGGTACAGGGCCGAGGACACTGAAGCTTTCTTT

V: TRBV4-1
size: .
D: .
J: TRBJ1-1
CDR3: CASSHPTGSNTEAFF
DNA: TGCGCCAGCAGCCACCCGACAGGATCGAACACTGAAGCTTTCTTT

V: TRBV12-5
size: .
D: .
J: TRBJ2-1
CDR3: CASGTTAGLDNEQFF
DNA: TGTGCTAGTGGTACTACTGCAGGGTTGGACAATGAGCAGTTCTTC

V: TRBV10-1
size: .
D: TRBD1
J: TRBJ1-1
CDR3: CASSTGVMNTEAFF
DNA: TGCGCCAGCAGTACAGGGGTCATGAACACTGAAGCTTTCTTT

V: TRBV2
size: .
D: TRBD1
J: TRBJ2-3
CDR3: CASSEALAGQGFTDTQYF
DNA: TGTGCCAGCAGTGAAGCACTTGCGGGACAGGGATTCACAGATACGCAGTATTTT